Below are 14 T cell receptor beta chains sequenced from a single sample in a study of blood T cell repertoires in COVID-19. The method was immunoSEQ multiplex PCR; TCRdb's version includes in-frame clones alone and lacks a portion of them. The sample consists of under 250,000 clones, roughly 80% of them appearing once. The material sequenced was peripheral blood. These receptor sequences come from a man in his fifties or sixties with active or convalescent COVID-19.

This rearrangement joins TRBV4-1 to TRBJ2-7; 12 nucleotides agree with TRBD2. Trimming took 8 bases from V and 4 from J; bases not matched to a gene: 18. The CDR3 covers 18 residues. Germline V gives CDR1 MGHRA, CDR2 YSYEKL. The CDR3 nucleotides are TGCGCCAGCCGCCCAACAACCGTCCCGACTAGCGGGGGATACGAGCAGTACTTC. It specifies CASRPTTVPTSGGYEQYF.

The gene calls are TRBV5-1 and TRBJ2-3; unclear D gene. This CDR3 region has 15 residues. In germline, CDR1 is SGHRS, CDR2 YFSETQ. Trimming cost V 0 bases and J 2 bases, with 10 bases left between them. For the CDR3, the DNA is TGCGCCAGCAGCTTGGTAGGAGAAATCACAGATACGCAGTATTTT. Translated: CASSLVGEITDTQYF. The variable domain in full, with the rest retrieved from reference TRBV5-1 and TRBJ2-3, is KAGVTQTPRYLIKTRGQQVTLSCSPISGHRSVSWYQQTPGQGLQFLFEYFSETQRNKGNFPGRFSGRQFSNSRSEMNVSTLELGDSALYLCASSLVGEITDTQYFGPGTRLTVL.

This clone was counted a few times. The chain carries TRBV9 and TRBJ1-1; D might be TRBD1 (5 bases). The CDR3 runs to 13 residues. V was trimmed by 3 bases and J by 5 bases, leaving 11 bases between them. CDR1 is SGDLS, CDR2 YYNGEE, per germline. Written as DNA, the CDR3 is TGTGCCAGCAGCGCCCCGGGGGGTACTGAAGCTTTCTTT. Protein product: CASSAPGGTEAFF.

V gene TRBV4-2 combines with J gene TRBJ1-4, with TRBD1 identical over 9 bases. Germline-derived CDR1 and CDR2 are LGHNA and YNFKEQ. The trim removed 2 bases at V and 5 bases at J, leaving 6 bases unmatched. The CDR3 is 16 amino acids. CDR3 nucleotide sequence: TGTGCCAGCAGCCAACAAACAGGGGGCGGAAATGAAAAACTGTTTTTT. Protein: CASSQQTGGGNEKLFF.

V and J are TRBV4-2 and TRBJ1-2, with D maybe TRBD1 (5 bases). The CDR3 consists of 16 residues. Looked up from germline, CDR1 is LGHNA and CDR2 is YNFKEQ. V gave up 0 bases and J gave up 4 bases, with 15 bases separating them. DNA for the CDR3: TGTGCCAGCAGCCAAGATCGCGGGGGGACGCCCTATGGCTACACCTTC. As protein: CASSQDRGGTPYGYTF.

J is TRBJ1-2 and V is TRBV7-3, with 7 bases fitting TRBD1. The trim removed 4 bases at V and 6 bases at J, leaving 11 bases unmatched. Germline V gene lookup returns CDR1 SGHTA and CDR2 FQGTGA. The CDR3 is made up of 15 amino acids. The CDR3 sequence: CASSYEATGSNGYTF. The CDR3 nucleotides read TGTGCCAGCAGCTACGAGGCGACAGGGTCAAATGGCTACACCTTC.

The CDR3 DNA sequence: TGTGCCAGCAGACCCGGGGTTAGGTATGGCTACACCTTC. Its translation is CASRPGVRYGYTF. This rearrangement joins TRBV12-3 or TRBV12-4 to TRBJ1-2, with D unclear. The V gene lost 6 bases and the J gene lost 5 bases, with 13 bases spanning the gap. This CDR3 has 13 amino acids.

The rearrangement uses TRBV24-1 and TRBJ2-1, with 8 bases lining up with TRBD1. The CDR3 loop spans 15 amino acids. After removal of 1 base from V and 5 bases from J, the junction contained 3 bases not matched to a gene. CDR1 and CDR2 (germline): KGHDR, SFDVKD. This CDR3 reads CATSDFGTGHNEQFF. The CDR3 DNA is TGTGCCACCAGTGATTTCGGGACAGGCCACAATGAGCAGTTCTTC.

CDR3 in amino acids: CASSGAGGNTGELFF. The CDR3 coding sequence is TGTGCCAGTAGTGGGGCGGGGGGGAACACCGGGGAGCTGTTTTTT. The chain carries TRBV19 and TRBJ2-2; TRBD2 matches at 8 bases. Looked up from germline, CDR1 is LNHDA and CDR2 is SQIVND (reference sequence). The J segment lost 1 base and the V segment lost 5 bases, leaving 3 bases of the junction unmatched. This CDR3 spans 15 amino acids.

This chain uses TRBV4-2 with TRBJ2-5; 12 positions match TRBD2. This CDR3 has 16 amino acids. J was trimmed by 2 bases and V by 1 base; bases with no gene match: 2. CDR1 and CDR2 (germline): LGHNA, YNFKEQ. The CDR3 DNA reads as TGTGCCAGCAGCCAAGTCCTAGCGGGGGGGCAAGAGACCCAGTACTTC. Its translation is CASSQVLAGGQETQYF.

This chain uses TRBV6-5 with TRBJ2-4; TRBD1 might be the D (6 bases). V shed 5 bases and J shed 6 bases, with 14 bases lying between them. The CDR3 runs to 14 residues. Germline CDR1 reads MNHEY; CDR2 reads SVGAGI. Here the CDR3 reads CASSTDRTPNIQYF. CDR3 bases: TGTGCCAGCAGTACGGACAGAACCCCAAACATTCAGTACTTC.

The chain has TRBV28 and TRBJ1-1; the D gene is possibly TRBD1 (5 bases). V lost 7 bases and J lost 1, with 7 bases in between. The CDR3 extends over 12 amino acids. CDR1 and CDR2 from the germline V gene are MDHEN and SYDVKM. The CDR3 coding sequence is TGTGCCAGCATACAGGCGAACACTGAAGCTTTCTTT. Amino acid sequence: CASIQANTEAFF.

The chain couples TRBV14 to TRBJ2-5; TRBD1 might be the D (6 bases). The CDR3 runs to 17 residues. In germline, CDR1 is SGHDN, CDR2 FVKESK. V was trimmed by 1 base and J by 0 bases, leaving 15 bases between them. CDR3 bases: TGTGCCAGCAGCCAAGCCCCCGACAGGTTGTACCAAGAGACCCAGTACTTC. This sequence encodes CASSQAPDRLYQETQYF.

CDR3 sequence (DNA): TGTGCCAGCATTCTAGGGGGGGCCTCCTACGAGCAGTACTTC. Translating it yields CASILGGASYEQYF. The chain uses TRBV28 and TRBJ2-7; perhaps TRBD2 as D (7 bases). The CDR3 consists of 14 residues. V lost 7 bases and J lost 0, with 13 bases in between. Looked up from germline, CDR1 is MDHEN and CDR2 is SYDVKM.